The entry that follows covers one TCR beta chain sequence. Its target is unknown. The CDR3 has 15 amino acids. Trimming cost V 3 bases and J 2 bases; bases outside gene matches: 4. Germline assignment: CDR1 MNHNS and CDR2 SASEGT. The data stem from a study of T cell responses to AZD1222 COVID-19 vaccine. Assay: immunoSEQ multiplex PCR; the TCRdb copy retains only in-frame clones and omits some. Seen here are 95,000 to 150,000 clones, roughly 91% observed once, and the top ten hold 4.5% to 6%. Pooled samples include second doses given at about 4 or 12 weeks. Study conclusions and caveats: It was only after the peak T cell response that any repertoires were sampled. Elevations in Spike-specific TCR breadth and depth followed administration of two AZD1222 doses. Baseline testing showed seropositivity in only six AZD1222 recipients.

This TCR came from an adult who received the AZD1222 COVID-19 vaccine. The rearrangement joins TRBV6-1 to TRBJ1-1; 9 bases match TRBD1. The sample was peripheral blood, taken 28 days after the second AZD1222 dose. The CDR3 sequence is CASSDRTGVNTEAFF. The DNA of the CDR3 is TGTGCCAGCAGTGATAGGACAGGGGTAAACACTGAAGCTTTCTTT.